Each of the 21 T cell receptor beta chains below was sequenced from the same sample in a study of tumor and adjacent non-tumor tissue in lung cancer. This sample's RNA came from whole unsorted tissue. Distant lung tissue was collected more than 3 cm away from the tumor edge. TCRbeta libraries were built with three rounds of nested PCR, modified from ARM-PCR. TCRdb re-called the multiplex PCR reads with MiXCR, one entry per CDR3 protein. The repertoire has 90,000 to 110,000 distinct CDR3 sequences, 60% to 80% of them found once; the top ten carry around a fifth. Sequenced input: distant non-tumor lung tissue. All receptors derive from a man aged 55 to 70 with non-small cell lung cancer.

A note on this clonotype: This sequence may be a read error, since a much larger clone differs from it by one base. Written as DNA, the CDR3 is TGTGCCAGCAGTAGGGCGACAGAAAGATTCTCCTACGAGCAGTACTTC. This sequence encodes CASSRATERFSYEQYF. The V call is TRBV25-1, the J call TRBJ2-7, with D possibly being TRBD1 (5 bases). The CDR3 runs 16 residues. Germline assignment: CDR1 MGHDK and CDR2 SYGVNS. V was shortened by 5 bases and J by 0 bases, with 17 bases between the two germline ends.

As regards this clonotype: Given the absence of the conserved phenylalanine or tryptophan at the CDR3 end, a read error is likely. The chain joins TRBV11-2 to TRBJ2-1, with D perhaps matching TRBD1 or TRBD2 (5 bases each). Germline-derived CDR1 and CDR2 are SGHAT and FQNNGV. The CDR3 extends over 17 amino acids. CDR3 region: CARSLVGELPYRGEQFL. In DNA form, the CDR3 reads TGTGCCAGAAGCTTAGTGGGGGAACTGCCTTATCGAGGTGAGCAGTTCCTC.

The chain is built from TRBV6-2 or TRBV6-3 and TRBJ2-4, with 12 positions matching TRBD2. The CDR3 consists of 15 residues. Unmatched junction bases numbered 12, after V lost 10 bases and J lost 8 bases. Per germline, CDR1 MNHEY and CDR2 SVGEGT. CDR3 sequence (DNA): TGTGCCATCAGCCCTATGACTAGCGGGAGATACATTCAGTACTTC. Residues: CAISPMTSGRYIQYF.

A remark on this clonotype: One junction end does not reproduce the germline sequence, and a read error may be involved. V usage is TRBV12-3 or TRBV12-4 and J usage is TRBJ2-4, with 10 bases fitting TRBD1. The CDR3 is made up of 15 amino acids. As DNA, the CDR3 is TGCGCCAGCACTCCACTCGGGACAGGGGAAGGCATCCAGTACTTC. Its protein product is CASTPLGTGEGIQYF.

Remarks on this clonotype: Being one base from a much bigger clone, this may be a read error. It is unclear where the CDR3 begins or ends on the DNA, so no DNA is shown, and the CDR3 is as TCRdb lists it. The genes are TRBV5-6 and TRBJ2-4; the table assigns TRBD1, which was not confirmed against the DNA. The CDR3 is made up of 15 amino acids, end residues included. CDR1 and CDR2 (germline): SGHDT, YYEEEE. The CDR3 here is CASSFAGGARDIKYF.

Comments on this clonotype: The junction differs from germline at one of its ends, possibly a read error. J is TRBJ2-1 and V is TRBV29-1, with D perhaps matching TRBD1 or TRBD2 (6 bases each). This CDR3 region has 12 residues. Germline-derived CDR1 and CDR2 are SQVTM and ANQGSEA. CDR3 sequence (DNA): TGCAGCGGACGGGGGCTCTACGATGAGCAGTTCTTC. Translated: CSGRGLYDEQFF.

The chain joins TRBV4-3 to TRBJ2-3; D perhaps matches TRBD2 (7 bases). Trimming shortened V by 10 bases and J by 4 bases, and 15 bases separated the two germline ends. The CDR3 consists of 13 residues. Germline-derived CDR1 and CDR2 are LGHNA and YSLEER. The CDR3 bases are TGCGCCAACAACCAAGGGGGGGCAGATACGCAGTATTTT. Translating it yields CANNQGGADTQYF.

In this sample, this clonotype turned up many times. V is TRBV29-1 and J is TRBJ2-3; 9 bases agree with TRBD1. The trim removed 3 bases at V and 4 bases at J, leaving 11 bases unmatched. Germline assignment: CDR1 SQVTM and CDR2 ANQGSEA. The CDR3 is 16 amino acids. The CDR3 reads CSVEGTGGGLADTQYF. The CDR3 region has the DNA TGCAGCGTTGAGGGCACAGGGGGCGGGTTGGCAGATACGCAGTATTTT.

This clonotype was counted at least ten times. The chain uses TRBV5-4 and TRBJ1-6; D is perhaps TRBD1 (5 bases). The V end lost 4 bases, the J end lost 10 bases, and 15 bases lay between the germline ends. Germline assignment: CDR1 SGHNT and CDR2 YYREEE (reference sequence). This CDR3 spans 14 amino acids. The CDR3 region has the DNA TGTGCCAGCAGCCTAGGACACCCTTTATCACCCCTCCACTTT. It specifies CASSLGHPLSPLHF. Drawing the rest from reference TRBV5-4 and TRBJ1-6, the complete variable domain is ETGVTQSPTHLIKTRGQQVTLRCSSQSGHNTVSWYQQALGQGPQFIFQYYREEENGRGNFPPRFSGLQFPNYSSELNVNALELDDSALYLCASSLGHPLSPLHFGNGTRLTVT.

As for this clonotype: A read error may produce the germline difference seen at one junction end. This CDR3 reads CASSLRWDPGDLFF. For the CDR3, the DNA is TGTGCCAGCAGCTTAAGATGGGACCCCGGGGACCTGTTTTTT. The J gene is TRBJ2-2, the V gene TRBV7-2; D may be TRBD1 or TRBD2 (5 bases each). The CDR3 length is 14 residues. Germline V gives CDR1 SGHTA, CDR2 FQGNSA.

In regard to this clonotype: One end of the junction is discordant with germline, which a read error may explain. Here the CDR3 DNA reads TGTGCCAGCAGTTCCGCCCAGGACAGTACCAACACTGAAGCCTTCTTT. Protein product: CASSSAQDSTNTEAFF. The V gene is TRBV6-6, the J gene TRBJ1-1; D is perhaps TRBD1 (6 bases). Germline V gives CDR1 MNHNY, CDR2 SVGAGI (reference sequence). The CDR3 length is 16 residues.

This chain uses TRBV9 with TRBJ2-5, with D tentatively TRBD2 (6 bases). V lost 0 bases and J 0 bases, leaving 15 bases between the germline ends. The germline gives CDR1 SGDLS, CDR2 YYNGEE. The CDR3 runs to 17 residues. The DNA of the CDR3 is TGTGCCAGCAGCGTAGCCCTTGGGGGGAGGCACCAAGAGACCCAGTACTTC. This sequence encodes CASSVALGGRHQETQYF.

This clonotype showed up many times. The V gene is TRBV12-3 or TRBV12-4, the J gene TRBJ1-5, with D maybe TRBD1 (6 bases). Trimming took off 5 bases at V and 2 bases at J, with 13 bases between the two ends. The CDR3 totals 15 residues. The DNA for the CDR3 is TGTGCCAGCAGTCCTACAGGGTATGGCAATCAGCCCCAGCATTTT. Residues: CASSPTGYGNQPQHF.

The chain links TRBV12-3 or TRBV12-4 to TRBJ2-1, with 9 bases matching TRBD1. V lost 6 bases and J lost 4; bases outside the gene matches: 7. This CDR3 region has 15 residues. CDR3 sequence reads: CASRPPGTGYNEQFF. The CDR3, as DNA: TGTGCCAGCAGGCCTCCCGGGACAGGGTACAATGAGCAGTTCTTC.

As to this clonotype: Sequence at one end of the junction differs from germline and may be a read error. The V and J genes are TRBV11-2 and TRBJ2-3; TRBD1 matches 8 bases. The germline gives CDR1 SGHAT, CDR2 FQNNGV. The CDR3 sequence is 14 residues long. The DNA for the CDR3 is TGTGCCGGCAGCAATGGACAGGGTTCAGATACGCACTATTTT. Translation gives CAGSNGQGSDTHYF.

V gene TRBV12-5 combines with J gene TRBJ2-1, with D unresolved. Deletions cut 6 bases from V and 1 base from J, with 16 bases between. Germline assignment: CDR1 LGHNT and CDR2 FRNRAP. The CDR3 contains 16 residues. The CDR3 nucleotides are TGTGCTAGTGGACCCCGACAAGGATTTTCCTACAATGAGCAGTTCTTC. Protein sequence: CASGPRQGFSYNEQFF.

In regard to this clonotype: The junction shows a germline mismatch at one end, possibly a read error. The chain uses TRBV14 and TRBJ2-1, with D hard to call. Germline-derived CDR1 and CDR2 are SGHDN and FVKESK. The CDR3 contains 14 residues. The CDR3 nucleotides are TGTACCAGCAGCCAAGATTTCCGGGTCGGTGAGCAGCTCTTC. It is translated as CTSSQDFRVGEQLF.

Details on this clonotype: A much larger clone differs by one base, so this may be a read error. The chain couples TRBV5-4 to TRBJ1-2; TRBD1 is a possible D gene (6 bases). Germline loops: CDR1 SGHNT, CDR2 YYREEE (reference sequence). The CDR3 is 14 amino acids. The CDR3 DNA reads TGTGCCAGCAGCTTAGACAGGTTCGGCTATCGCTACACCTTC. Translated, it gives CASSLDRFGYRYTF.

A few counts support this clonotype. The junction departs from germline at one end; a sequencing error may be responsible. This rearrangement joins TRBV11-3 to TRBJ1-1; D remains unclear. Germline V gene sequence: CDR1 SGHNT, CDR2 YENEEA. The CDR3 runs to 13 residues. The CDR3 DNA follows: TGTGCGAGCAGCTTAGATACTGGGATTGAAGCTTTCTTT. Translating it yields CASSLDTGIEAFF.

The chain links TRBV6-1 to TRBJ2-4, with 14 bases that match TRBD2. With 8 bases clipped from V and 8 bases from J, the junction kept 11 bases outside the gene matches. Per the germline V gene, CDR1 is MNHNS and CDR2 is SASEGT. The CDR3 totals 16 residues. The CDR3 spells CASGGLAGGVLYIQYF. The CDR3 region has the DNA TGTGCCAGCGGTGGACTAGCGGGAGGAGTCCTATACATTCAGTACTTC.

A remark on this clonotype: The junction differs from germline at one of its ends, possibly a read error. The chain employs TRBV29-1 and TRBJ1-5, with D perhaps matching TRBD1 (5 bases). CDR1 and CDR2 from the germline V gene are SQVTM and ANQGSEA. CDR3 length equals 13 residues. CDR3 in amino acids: CSVGLSPSQPQHF. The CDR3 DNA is TGCAGCGTGGGACTATCGCCGAGTCAGCCCCAGCATTTC.